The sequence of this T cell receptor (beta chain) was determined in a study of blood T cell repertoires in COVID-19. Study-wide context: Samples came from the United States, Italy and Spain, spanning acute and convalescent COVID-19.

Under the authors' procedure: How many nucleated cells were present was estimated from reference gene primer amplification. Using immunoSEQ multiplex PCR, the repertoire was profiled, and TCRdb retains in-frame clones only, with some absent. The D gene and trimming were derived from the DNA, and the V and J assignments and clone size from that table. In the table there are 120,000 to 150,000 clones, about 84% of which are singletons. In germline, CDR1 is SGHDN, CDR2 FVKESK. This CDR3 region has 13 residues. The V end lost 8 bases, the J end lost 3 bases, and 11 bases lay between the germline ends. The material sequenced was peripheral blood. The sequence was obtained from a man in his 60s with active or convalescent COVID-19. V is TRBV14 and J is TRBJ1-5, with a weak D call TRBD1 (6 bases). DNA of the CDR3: TGTGCCAGCTATACAGGGTTCAATCAGCCCCAGCATTTT. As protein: CASYTGFNQPQHF.